This TCR beta chain was sequenced for a study of identical twins. General study findings and limits: Weaker excess twin sharing was seen among beta out-of-frame sequences. Models underestimated TCR alpha sharing (out-of-frame) in monozygotic twins.

A single record per CDR3 protein comes from TCRdb applying MiXCR to the 5' RACE reads. This sample has hundreds of thousands of distinct CDR3 sequences, with 18% found just once. There are a few counts of this clonotype. Its target is not known. Germline CDR1 and CDR2: DFQATT and SNEGSKA (reference sequence). V was shortened by 5 bases and J by 3 bases, with 13 bases between the two germline ends. CDR3 size: 13 residues. The same data also went into a second study, on T cells expressing NK-cell markers. That work contributes: It was sorted CD3+CD56+NKG2C+, CD3+CD56+NKG2C- and CD3+CD56-NKG2C+ T cells that supplied the TCR beta repertoires. About 1.0-7.0% of CD8+ T cells in more than five donors belonged to dominant NKG2C+ clonotypes.

The origin of this receptor is a woman aged 18-29 years in good health. The chain carries TRBV20-1 and TRBJ2-5; possible D gene TRBD1, 5 bases. The specimen sequenced was PBMCs. As DNA, the CDR3 is TGCAGTGCTTTCCTAGACAGTAAAGAGACCCAGTACTTC. It is translated as CSAFLDSKETQYF.